This T cell receptor (beta chain) came from a study of radiotherapy plus CTLA-4 blockade in lung cancer. Study summary: In less than 20% of patients, objective responses were seen; around 34% had disease control.

The table came from immunoSEQ multiplex PCR; TCRdb's copy has only in-frame clones and leaves some out. The sample holds about 85,000 clones, more than 75% seen once. Of note for this clone: Its antigen is undetermined.

The study, taken as a whole, reports: Reportedly, early blood T cell clone dynamics best predicted response, with interferon-beta. Blood saw expansion of tumor-derived TCR clones after radiotherapy plus ipilimumab.

This CDR3 has 15 residues. CDR1 is KGHSH and CDR2 is LQKENI in the germline V gene. V shed 5 bases, J shed 11 bases, and the junction held 14 bases outside the gene matches. The source material was peripheral blood, sampled from a patient treated with radiotherapy plus ipilimumab. The source of this sequence is a human donor with non-small cell lung cancer who had a partial response to radiotherapy plus ipilimumab. The chain employs TRBV18 and TRBJ1-1, with 10 bases identical to TRBD1. This CDR3 reads CASSSIDRGRWNAFF. The CDR3 nucleotides read TGTGCCAGCTCATCTATAGACAGGGGGCGGTGGAACGCTTTCTTT.